A single sample gave rise to the 21 T cell receptor beta chains below, sequenced in a study of shared clonotypes between healthy human individuals. Naive CD8 cells comprised CD45RO-negative, CCR7-positively selected cells, excluding terminally differentiated effector memory CD45RA+ cells. Data came from immunoSEQ multiplex PCR; TCRdb stores just in-frame clones and leaves some out. The table shows more than 600,000 clones, with 92% occurring only once. The sequenced sample was naive CD8+ T cells sorted from blood. All receptors come from a man younger than 40 in good health.

This clone was counted many times. It may be a read error: a sequence one base away is much more abundant. Different DNA sequences within this sample yield the same CDR3. J is TRBJ2-3 and V is TRBV6-1, with 14 bases aligning to TRBD2. Trimming at V came to 4 bases and at J to 4 bases, leaving 1 base not matched to a gene. From germline, CDR1 is MNHNS and CDR2 SASEGT. The CDR3 runs 15 residues. For the CDR3, the DNA is TGTGCCAGCAGTGGACTAGCGGGAGGGCCAGATACGCAGTATTTT. Protein: CASSGLAGGPDTQYF.

The chain uses TRBV7-8 and TRBJ2-7; unclear D gene. The CDR3 has 14 residues. Trimming stripped 0 bases from V and 0 bases from J, with 6 bases between. The germline V gene encodes CDR1 SGHVS and CDR2 FQNEAQ. CDR3 in DNA: TGTGCCAGCAGCTTAGCGGAGCGCTCCTACGAGCAGTACTTC. Its translation: CASSLAERSYEQYF.

The genes are TRBV10-3 and TRBJ2-7; either TRBD1 or TRBD2 may supply D (5 bases each). Trimming pared 4 bases from V and 2 bases from J, leaving 15 bases between. The CDR3 contains 15 residues. Germline values: CDR1 ENHRY, CDR2 SYGVKD. The CDR3 spells CAISVDGASPYEQYF. The CDR3, as DNA: TGTGCCATCAGTGTCGACGGGGCGAGCCCCTACGAGCAGTACTTC.

The genes are TRBV5-1 and TRBJ2-1, with 8 bases aligning to TRBD2. Trimming took 4 bases from V and 5 from J; bases not matched to a gene: 8. The CDR3 consists of 15 residues. The germline gives CDR1 SGHRS, CDR2 YFSETQ. Here the CDR3 reads CASSPISGTHNEQFF. The CDR3 bases are TGCGCCAGCAGCCCGATTAGCGGGACCCACAATGAGCAGTTCTTC.

A remark on this clone: This sample includes further DNA sequences coding for the same CDR3. The J gene is TRBJ2-7, the V gene TRBV2; no definite D call. The ends were cut back, 3 bases at V and 0 bases at J, with 3 bases in the middle. CDR3 length: 12 amino acids. CDR1 and CDR2 (germline): SNHLY, FYNNEI. In DNA form, the CDR3 reads TGTGCCAGCAGTGAGGGCTCCTACGAGCAGTACTTC. It codes for CASSEGSYEQYF.

This clone was recorded once. The V and J genes are TRBV9 and TRBJ1-1; tentatively, D is TRBD1 (5 bases). Per the germline V gene, CDR1 is SGDLS and CDR2 is YYNGEE. The CDR3 consists of 14 residues. Trimming cost V 0 bases and J 3 bases, with 9 bases left between them. CDR3 sequence reads: CASSVGPGHTEAFF. The CDR3 DNA sequence: TGTGCCAGCAGCGTAGGACCAGGGCACACTGAAGCTTTCTTT.

This clone is a singleton in its sample. The chain recombines TRBV27 with TRBJ2-3; D unresolved. Germline lookup yields CDR1 MNHEY and CDR2 SMNVEV (reference sequence). This CDR3 has 15 amino acids. V was trimmed by 2 bases and J by 6 bases, leaving 15 bases between them. CDR3 nucleotide sequence: TGTGCCAGCAGTTTAGGATCCAGCCCTGGGGATACGCAGTATTTT. As protein: CASSLGSSPGDTQYF.

The chain links TRBV19 to TRBJ2-1, with 12 bases lining up with TRBD2. The CDR3 totals 15 residues. CDR1 and CDR2 (germline): LNHDA, SQIVND (reference sequence). J lost 7 bases, V lost 6 bases, and 7 bases had no gene match. CDR3 protein: CASSLTSGGGNEQFF. DNA for the CDR3: TGTGCCAGTAGCTTGACTAGCGGGGGTGGGAATGAGCAGTTCTTC.

This clone was counted once. The CDR3 DNA is TGTGCCAGCAGTTCAACCAGAAGTAACACTGAAGCTTTCTTT. Protein sequence: CASSSTRSNTEAFF. The chain joins TRBV2 to TRBJ1-1; D gene uncertain. In germline, CDR1 is SNHLY, CDR2 FYNNEI. V was shortened by 5 bases and J by 2 bases, with 12 bases between the two germline ends. This CDR3 contains 14 residues. Complete variable domain (other parts from reference TRBV2 and TRBJ1-1): EPEVTQTPSHQVTQMGQEVILRCVPISNHLYFYWYRQILGQKVEFLVSFYNNEISEKSEIFDDQFSVERPDGSNFTLKIRSTKLEDSAMYFCASSSTRSNTEAFFGQGTRLTVV.

The J gene is TRBJ1-5, the V gene TRBV27; no definite D call. V lost 4 bases to trimming and J lost 7 bases, with 11 bases between them. The CDR3 runs 13 residues. CDR1 MNHEY and CDR2 SMNVEV come from the germline V gene (reference sequence). For the CDR3, the DNA is TGTGCCAGCAGTTCTGGGGTCAGGCAGCCCCAGCATTTT. As protein: CASSSGVRQPQHF.

The chain recombines TRBV6-5 with TRBJ2-5; D not certain. Germline V gives CDR1 MNHEY, CDR2 SVGAGI. Trimming removed 4 bases from V and 0 bases from J, with 12 bases in between. The CDR3 loop spans 15 amino acids. The CDR3 sequence is CASSSLSPNQETQYF. CDR3 sequence (DNA): TGTGCCAGCAGTTCCCTGAGTCCCAACCAAGAGACCCAGTACTTC.

This sequence joins TRBV7-9 and TRBJ2-3; D may be TRBD1 or TRBD2 (5 bases each). The CDR3 covers 14 residues. CDR1 and CDR2 from the germline V gene are SEHNR and FQNEAQ (reference sequence). Trimming shortened V by 7 bases and J by 6 bases, and 17 bases separated the two germline ends. CDR3 sequence reads: CASTREGRGDTQYF. The CDR3 coding sequence is TGTGCCAGCACCCGTGAGGGGCGAGGGGATACGCAGTATTTT.

The chain employs TRBV5-4 and TRBJ1-1; D ambiguous. The CDR3 loop spans 15 amino acids. Trimming took off 1 base at V and 0 bases at J, with 10 bases between the two ends. Germline CDR1 SGHNT, CDR2 YYREEE (reference sequence). The CDR3 DNA reads as TGTGCCAGCAGCTTGATACAAAACATGAACACTGAAGCTTTCTTT. Translation gives CASSLIQNMNTEAFF.

The table lists this clone with a few counts. The chain couples TRBV30 to TRBJ2-5, with 9 bases identical to TRBD2. The V gene's germline CDR1 is GTSNPN and CDR2 SVGIG (reference sequence). The V segment lost 2 bases and the J segment 2 bases; nucleotides outside the gene matches: 9. This CDR3 spans 16 amino acids. The CDR3 nucleotides are TGTGCCTGGAGTCCAATAGCGGGAGTCTCACAAGAGACCCAGTACTTC. It codes for CAWSPIAGVSQETQYF.

This chain joins TRBV2 and TRBJ2-1, with 7 nucleotides matching TRBD1. Germline V gene sequence: CDR1 SNHLY, CDR2 FYNNEI. The CDR3 is 15 amino acids. Losses at the gene ends were 2 bases for V and 7 bases for J; bases not matched to a gene: 8. CDR3 bases: TGTGCCAGCAGTGAACAGGGGGAAAGGGTGAATGAGCAGTTCTTC. Protein product: CASSEQGERVNEQFF.

A single count supports this clone. This chain joins TRBV6-5 and TRBJ2-7; D uncertain. CDR3 length equals 15 residues. Germline V gene sequence: CDR1 MNHEY, CDR2 SVGAGI. Trimming shortened V by 0 bases and J by 0 bases, and 9 bases separated the two germline ends. CDR3 protein: CASSYSGSSSYEQYF. CDR3 coding DNA: TGTGCCAGCAGTTACTCGGGGTCCAGCTCCTACGAGCAGTACTTC.

V gene TRBV7-2 combines with J gene TRBJ1-1; TRBD1 is a possible D gene (6 bases). V lost 5 bases and J 10 bases, leaving 26 bases between the germline ends. This CDR3 region has 16 residues. CDR1 SGHTA and CDR2 FQGNSA come from the germline V gene. For the CDR3, the DNA is TGTGCCAGCAGCCCCGAGAGGCAGGACAATACCAGGGGAGCTTTCTTT. Its translation is CASSPERQDNTRGAFF.

The J gene is TRBJ1-2, the V gene TRBV7-9; 8 bases agree with TRBD1. The CDR3 runs 12 residues. Trimming at V came to 7 bases and at J to 4 bases, leaving 2 bases not matched to a gene. CDR1 and CDR2 (germline): SEHNR, FQNEAQ (reference sequence). The CDR3 protein is CASTGQGYGYTF. CDR3 nucleotide sequence: TGTGCCAGCACCGGACAGGGCTATGGCTACACCTTC.

The chain recombines TRBV7-9 with TRBJ2-1, with TRBD2 as a possible D gene (7 bases). Trimming removed 7 bases from V and 0 bases from J, with 22 bases in between. Germline V CDR1 and CDR2: SEHNR, FQNEAQ (reference sequence). This CDR3 has 18 residues. This chain's CDR3 is CASTQGRASGGSYNEQFF. DNA for the CDR3: TGTGCCAGCACTCAGGGGAGGGCTAGCGGTGGCTCCTACAATGAGCAGTTCTTC. Using reference TRBV7-9 and TRBJ2-1 for the parts outside the CDR3, the full variable domain is DTGVSQNPRHKITKRGQNVTFRCDPISEHNRLYWYRQTLGQGPEFLTYFQNEAQLEKSRLLSDRFSAERPKGSFSTLEIQRTEQGDSAMYLCASTQGRASGGSYNEQFFGPGTRLTVL.

This chain joins TRBV18 and TRBJ1-4; 8 bases agree with TRBD1. V was clipped by 6 bases and J by 5 bases; unmatched bases: 11. This CDR3 spans 16 amino acids. Germline assignment: CDR1 KGHSH and CDR2 LQKENI. CDR3 protein: CASSEGGTGLNEKLFF. The CDR3, as DNA: TGTGCCAGCTCCGAAGGGGGGACAGGATTAAATGAAAAACTGTTTTTT.

The rearrangement uses TRBV27 and TRBJ1-6; no firm D call. The CDR3 is made up of 15 amino acids. Germline V gives CDR1 MNHEY, CDR2 SMNVEV (reference sequence). V lost 5 bases and J 0 bases, leaving 8 bases between the germline ends. The CDR3: CASSGQSSYNSPLHF. The CDR3 DNA reads TGTGCCAGCAGTGGGCAGAGCTCCTATAATTCACCCCTCCACTTT.